Included here is one TCR beta chain sequence, with context. Assay used: immunoSEQ multiplex PCR; TCRdb lists only in-frame clones, some missing. The table records about 52,000 clones, around 92% of them present only once. V lost 6 bases to trimming and J lost 0 bases, with 12 bases between them. The CDR3 runs to 15 residues. CDR1 is MNHEY, CDR2 SMNVEV, per germline (reference sequence). This sample was included in a study of T cell changes during pregnancy in multiple sclerosis. This chain joins TRBV27 and TRBJ1-5, with unresolved D. The material was CD4+ T cells from peripheral blood mononuclear cells, obtained in the third trimester of pregnancy. This TCR was sampled from a female donor with multiple sclerosis, enrolled in a pregnancy study. The CDR3 sequence is CASRSTKHSNQPQHF. Here the CDR3 DNA reads TGTGCCAGCAGGTCGACAAAACATAGCAATCAGCCCCAGCATTTT.